This TCR beta chain originates from a study of blood T cells in healthy people across ages. This clonotype has only a few counts. The second PCR ran roughly 6 to 11 cycles with a sample-barcoded 5' primer and J-beta primers. TCRdb used MiXCR to reprocess the 5' RACE reads, holding one entry per CDR3 protein. The data show approximately 900,000 distinct CDR3 sequences, with around 29% seen just once and roughly 10% held by the top ten. The CDR3 sequence is 16 residues long. The junction had 5 bases not matched to a gene; V was cut back by 0 bases and J by 1 base. Germline CDR1 is SGHRS and CDR2 is YFSETQ. These same data were also listed under a study on T cells of mothers and their children.

V gene TRBV5-1 combines with J gene TRBJ2-3, with 7 bases matching TRBD2. The sequenced material came from blood. The receptor was isolated from a woman aged 40 to 50 in good health. CDR3 protein: CASSLGQGGGTDTQYF. The CDR3 DNA reads as TGCGCCAGCAGCTTGGGGCAGGGAGGGGGCACAGATACGCAGTATTTT.